This TCR beta chain was captured by sequencing in a study of OX40 agonist ivuxolimab in advanced cancers. For the study at large: Head and neck, renal cell, melanoma or hepatocellular carcinoma were the cancers that dose-escalation patients had. Among those enrolled, mean age was roughly 55 years (range about 23 to 79) and less than 90% were male.

This clone occurred once. The table came from immunoSEQ multiplex PCR; TCRdb's copy has only in-frame clones and leaves some out. The sample yields fewer than 100,000 clones, roughly 89% seen once. The CDR3 runs to 14 residues. Germline lookup yields CDR1 MNHNY and CDR2 SVGAGI (reference sequence). Trimming pared 4 bases from V and 14 bases from J, leaving 23 bases between. The rearrangement uses TRBV6-6 and TRBJ2-5; no reliable D call. The clonotype originates from an adult with an advanced solid tumor such as melanoma, head and neck, liver or kidney cancer. The sample in question was CD4+ or CD8+ T cells sorted from blood, obtained in a trial of the OX40 agonist ivuxolimab. CDR3: CASSSTGTRTLNYF. In nucleotides, the CDR3 is TGTGCCAGCAGTTCTACTGGAACCCGCACCCTCAACTACTTC.